This T cell receptor (beta chain) was identified in a study of shared clonotypes between healthy human individuals. The junction had 6 bases not matched to a gene; V was cut back by 4 bases and J by 3 bases. CDR1 is SGHNT and CDR2 is YYREEE in the germline V gene (reference sequence). The CDR3 totals 17 residues. At a deep level, the assay was run. The protocol was immunoSEQ multiplex PCR, while the TCRdb copy is restricted to in-frame clones and leaves out a portion. The table shows hundreds of thousands of clones, with 70% to 80% occurring only once. This sequence originates from a woman aged 40 to 50 in good health. Some clones in this sample may be carry-over from other donors' samples. This sequence joins TRBV5-4 and TRBJ2-5; TRBD2 aligns across 16 bases. Sequencing input: PBMCs. DNA for the CDR3: TGTGCCAGCAGCCTGGGACTAGCGGGAGGGTGGGAAGAGACCCAGTACTTC. This gives the protein CASSLGLAGGWEETQYF.